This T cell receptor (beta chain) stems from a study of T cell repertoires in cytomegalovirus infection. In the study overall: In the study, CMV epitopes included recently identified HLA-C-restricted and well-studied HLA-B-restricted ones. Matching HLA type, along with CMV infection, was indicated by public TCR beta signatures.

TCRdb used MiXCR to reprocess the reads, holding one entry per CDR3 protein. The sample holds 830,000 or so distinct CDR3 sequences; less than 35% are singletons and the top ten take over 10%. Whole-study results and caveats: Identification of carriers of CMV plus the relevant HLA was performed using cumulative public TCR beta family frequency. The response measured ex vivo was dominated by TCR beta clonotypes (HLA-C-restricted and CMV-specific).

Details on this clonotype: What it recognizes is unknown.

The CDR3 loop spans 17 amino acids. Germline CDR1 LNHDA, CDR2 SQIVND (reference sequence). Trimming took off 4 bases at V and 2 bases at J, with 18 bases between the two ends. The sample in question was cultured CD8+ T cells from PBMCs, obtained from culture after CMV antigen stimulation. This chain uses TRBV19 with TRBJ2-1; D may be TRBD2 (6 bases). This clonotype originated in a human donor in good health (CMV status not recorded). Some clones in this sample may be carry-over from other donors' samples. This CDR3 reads CASSTPSTGETYNEQFF. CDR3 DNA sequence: TGTGCCAGTAGTACCCCTTCGACGGGGGAAACCTACAATGAGCAGTTCTTC.